Listed below are T cell receptor beta chains from one sample, sequenced in a study of cytomegalovirus exposure and HLA in healthy donors. The assay was immunoSEQ multiplex PCR, and TCRdb's table has in-frame clones only and misses some. The table shows about 160,000 clones, with 60% to 80% occurring only once. The sequenced sample consisted of PBMCs. Source of these receptors: a man aged 50-60 years in good health and CMV-seropositive. The CDR3 runs from the conserved cysteine through the conserved F or W. The D gene is left open where the match is weak. The listing skips clone size in some rows; elsewhere it reads once, few, many or a size class.

length: 13
V: TRBV19
size: -
J: TRBJ1-2
D: -
CDR3: CASTLTGLYGYTF
DNA: TGTGCCAGTACCCTGACAGGACTCTATGGCTACACCTTC

length: 13
V: TRBV6-1
size: -
J: TRBJ1-2
D: -
CDR3: CASSSDTPIGYTF
DNA: TGTGCCAGCAGTTCCGACACCCCTATTGGCTACACCTTC

length: 17
V: TRBV5-1
size: -
J: TRBJ1-1
D: -
CDR3: CASSLAPQGALNTEAFF
DNA: TGCGCCAGCAGCTTGGCCCCGCAGGGTGCTTTGAACACTGAAGCTTTCTTT

length: 13
V: TRBV2
size: -
J: TRBJ2-6
D: -
CDR3: CASVVTGANVLTF
DNA: TGTGCCAGTGTAGTTACCGGGGCCAACGTCCTGACTTTC

length: 14
V: TRBV28
size: -
J: TRBJ1-3
D: TRBD1
CDR3: CASSPRTGGNTIYF
DNA: TGTGCCAGCAGTCCACGGACAGGGGGAAACACCATATATTTT

length: 14
V: TRBV7-9
size: -
J: TRBJ1-1
D: -
CDR3: CASSLKSGNTEAFF
DNA: TGTGCCAGCAGCTTAAAGTCGGGGAACACTGAAGCTTTCTTT

length: 14
V: TRBV27
size: once
J: TRBJ1-6
D: TRBD1
CDR3: CASLRSRGSSPLHF
DNA: TGTGCCAGCCTACGGTCCAGGGGGAGTTCACCCCTCCACTTT

length: 14
V: TRBV9
size: -
J: TRBJ1-1
D: -
CDR3: CASSLGQANTEAFF
DNA: TGTGCCAGCAGCCTTGGGCAGGCGAACACTGAAGCTTTCTTT

length: 13
V: TRBV28
size: -
J: TRBJ2-7
D: -
CDR3: CASSSYRDTEQYF
DNA: TGTGCCAGCAGCTCCTACCGGGACACAGAGCAGTACTTC

length: 13
V: TRBV2
size: -
J: TRBJ2-3
D: -
CDR3: CASKGLGTDTQYF
DNA: TGTGCCAGCAAGGGGCTAGGCACAGATACGCAGTATTTT

length: 15
V: TRBV29-1
size: few
J: TRBJ1-1
D: -
CDR3: CSGRGGGGVETEAFF
DNA: TGCAGCGGCCGAGGGGGAGGGGGGGTGGAGACTGAAGCTTTCTTT

length: 15
V: TRBV6-5
size: -
J: TRBJ2-7
D: TRBD2
CDR3: CASSSPSGGAGEQYF
DNA: TGTGCCAGCAGTTCCCCTAGCGGGGGGGCAGGCGAGCAGTACTTC

length: 17
V: TRBV4-3
size: -
J: TRBJ1-2
D: -
CDR3: CASSQDRGTGRIYGYTF
DNA: TGCGCCAGCAGCCAAGATAGGGGAACAGGCCGTATCTATGGCTACACCTTC

length: 15
V: TRBV6-5
size: -
J: TRBJ2-7
D: TRBD1
CDR3: CASSYLGTGSYEQYF
DNA: TGTGCCAGCAGTTACCTCGGGACAGGGTCCTACGAGCAGTACTTC

length: 14
V: TRBV18
size: once
J: TRBJ1-2
D: TRBD1
CDR3: CASSPYQGVYGYTF
DNA: TGTGCCAGCTCACCCTATCAGGGGGTTTATGGCTACACCTTC

length: 16
V: TRBV10-3
size: -
J: TRBJ2-1
D: TRBD1
CDR3: CAISDSGTGNYNEQFF
DNA: TGTGCCATCAGTGATTCCGGGACAGGGAACTACAATGAGCAGTTCTTC

length: 17
V: TRBV5-6
size: -
J: TRBJ2-3
D: -
CDR3: CASSLGGGYPNTDTQYF
DNA: TGTGCCAGCAGCTTGGGTGGGGGGTACCCGAACACAGATACGCAGTATTTT

length: 14
V: TRBV5-6
size: -
J: TRBJ2-7
D: TRBD1
CDR3: CASSFTGTGDEQYF
DNA: TGTGCCAGCAGCTTTACCGGGACAGGGGACGAGCAGTACTTC

length: 15
V: TRBV6-5
size: -
J: TRBJ2-5
D: TRBD2
CDR3: CASSHTAGGPETQYF
DNA: TGTGCCAGCAGTCACACAGCGGGGGGGCCGGAGACCCAGTACTTC

length: 13
V: TRBV6-5
size: -
J: TRBJ1-5
D: -
CDR3: CASSRDSNQPQHF
DNA: TGTGCCAGCTCGCGCGATAGCAATCAGCCCCAGCATTTT

length: 16
V: TRBV6-5
size: -
J: TRBJ1-2
D: -
CDR3: CASSYSGGSYSRGYTF
DNA: TGTGCCAGCAGTTACTCAGGGGGATCTTATTCAAGAGGCTACACCTTC

length: 15
V: TRBV7-9
size: -
J: TRBJ2-1
D: -
CDR3: CASSLALGTHNEQFF
DNA: TGTGCCAGCAGCTTAGCGCTGGGCACCCACAATGAGCAGTTCTTC

length: 14
V: TRBV7-9
size: -
J: TRBJ1-2
D: TRBD1
CDR3: CASSLAGQGSYDTF
DNA: TGTGCCAGCAGCTTAGCGGGACAGGGGAGTTATGACACCTTC

length: 12
V: TRBV5-1
size: once
J: TRBJ2-1
D: -
CDR3: CASSLPLNEQFF
DNA: TGCGCCAGCAGCTTGCCGTTGAATGAGCAGTTCTTC

length: 20
V: TRBV4-1
size: -
J: TRBJ1-5
D: -
CDR3: CASSQGRAGRGRVNNQPQHF
DNA: TGCGCCAGCAGCCAAGGAAGGGCCGGCAGGGGTAGAGTGAACAATCAGCCCCAGCATTTT

length: 12
V: TRBV27
size: few
J: TRBJ1-2
D: -
CDR3: CASSPHTYGYTF
DNA: TGTGCCAGCAGTCCCCACACCTATGGCTACACCTTC

length: 15
V: TRBV6-4
size: few
J: TRBJ1-6
D: TRBD1
CDR3: CASSTRTGGNSPLHF
DNA: TGTGCCAGCAGTACCCGGACAGGCGGGAATTCACCCCTCCACTTT

length: 14
V: TRBV13
size: few
J: TRBJ2-3
D: -
CDR3: CASSSSDSTDTQYF
DNA: TGTGCCAGCAGCTCTAGCGATAGCACAGATACGCAGTATTTT

length: 12
V: TRBV11-3
size: -
J: TRBJ1-1
D: -
CDR3: CASSRGNTEAFF
DNA: TGTGCCAGCAGCAGGGGGAACACTGAAGCTTTCTTT

length: 17
V: TRBV4-2
size: -
J: TRBJ2-2
D: TRBD2
CDR3: CASSQDSSGGPTGELFF
DNA: TGTGCCAGCAGTCAAGACTCTAGCGGGGGACCCACCGGGGAGCTGTTTTTT

length: 12
V: TRBV7-9
size: -
J: TRBJ1-4
D: -
CDR3: CASSLPRGKLFF
DNA: TGTGCCAGCAGCCTTCCAAGGGGAAAACTGTTTTTT

length: 15
V: TRBV2
size: few
J: TRBJ2-7
D: TRBD2
CDR3: CASSPSGGTSYEQYF
DNA: TGTGCCAGCAGCCCTAGCGGGGGAACGTCCTACGAGCAGTACTTC

length: 17
V: TRBV5-1
size: -
J: TRBJ2-5
D: TRBD1
CDR3: CASSLVWADRGGETQYF
DNA: TGCGCCAGCAGCTTGGTATGGGCGGACAGGGGAGGAGAGACCCAGTACTTC

length: 15
V: TRBV11-1
size: once
J: TRBJ2-7
D: -
CDR3: CASSLKASNSYEQYF
DNA: TGTGCCAGCAGCTTAAAAGCTAGCAACTCCTACGAGCAGTACTTC

length: 15
V: TRBV11-2
size: -
J: TRBJ1-4
D: TRBD1
CDR3: CASSLTGASNEKLFF
DNA: TGTGCCAGCAGTCTCACAGGGGCGAGTAATGAAAAACTGTTTTTT

length: 15
V: TRBV7-2
size: -
J: TRBJ1-1
D: -
CDR3: CASSLRGRGNTEAFF
DNA: TGTGCCAGCAGCTTACGCGGCAGGGGGAACACTGAAGCTTTCTTT

length: 19
V: TRBV19
size: few
J: TRBJ1-6
D: TRBD1
CDR3: CASSIDPPGQAGYNSPLHF
DNA: TGTGCCAGTAGTATAGATCCCCCTGGACAGGCCGGATATAATTCACCCCTCCACTTT

length: 13
V: TRBV10-3
size: -
J: TRBJ1-2
D: TRBD1
CDR3: CAISAQGNYGYTF
DNA: TGTGCCATCAGTGCACAGGGGAACTATGGCTACACCTTC

length: 14
V: TRBV5-1
size: -
J: TRBJ2-5
D: -
CDR3: CASSLGSGLETQYF
DNA: TGCGCCAGCAGCTTGGGTTCAGGGCTAGAGACCCAGTACTTC

length: 13
V: TRBV7-9
size: -
J: TRBJ2-7
D: -
CDR3: CASSSFPVGEQYF
DNA: TGTGCCAGCAGCTCCTTTCCGGTCGGCGAGCAGTACTTC

length: 15
V: TRBV7-6
size: -
J: TRBJ2-2
D: TRBD1
CDR3: CASSVQGAGTGELFF
DNA: TGTGCCAGCAGCGTCCAGGGGGCGGGCACCGGGGAGCTGTTTTTT

length: 14
V: TRBV5-4
size: -
J: TRBJ2-7
D: TRBD1
CDR3: CASSRRDSNYEQYF
DNA: TGTGCCAGCAGCAGAAGGGACAGCAACTACGAGCAGTACTTC

length: 16
V: TRBV2
size: -
J: TRBJ2-5
D: TRBD2
CDR3: CASIFNTGTSSETQYF
DNA: TGTGCCAGCATTTTCAACACAGGGACTAGCAGTGAGACCCAGTACTTC

length: 18
V: TRBV2
size: -
J: TRBJ2-2
D: TRBD2
CDR3: CASTRTSGGYKNTGELFF
DNA: TGTGCCAGCACCCGGACTAGCGGGGGCTATAAGAACACCGGGGAGCTGTTTTTT

length: 14
V: TRBV28
size: -
J: TRBJ1-1
D: TRBD1
CDR3: CATTTGGINTEAFF
DNA: TGTGCCACTACGACAGGGGGTATAAACACTGAAGCTTTCTTT

length: 15
V: TRBV6-1
size: -
J: TRBJ2-2
D: TRBD1
CDR3: CASRWDSLNTGELFF
DNA: TGTGCCAGCAGATGGGACAGTTTGAACACCGGGGAGCTGTTTTTT

length: 15
V: TRBV7-2
size: -
J: TRBJ2-3
D: TRBD2
CDR3: CASSLETSRWDTQYF
DNA: TGTGCCAGCAGCTTAGAGACTAGCAGATGGGATACGCAGTATTTT

length: 12
V: TRBV29-1
size: -
J: TRBJ2-7
D: -
CDR3: CSASTGHYEQYF
DNA: TGCAGCGCTTCGACAGGCCACTACGAGCAGTACTTC

length: 11
V: TRBV29-1
size: -
J: TRBJ2-1
D: -
CDR3: CSVAVQNEQFF
DNA: TGCAGCGTTGCCGTCCAGAATGAGCAGTTCTTC

length: 16
V: TRBV15
size: -
J: TRBJ1-4
D: -
CDR3: CATSSRYRRLNEKLFF
DNA: TGTGCCACCAGCAGTCGTTACAGGAGACTTAATGAAAAACTGTTTTTT

length: 15
V: TRBV5-1
size: -
J: TRBJ2-7
D: TRBD2
CDR3: CASSSPGGHTYEQYF
DNA: TGCGCCAGCAGCTCCCCGGGGGGGCATACCTACGAGCAGTACTTC

length: 14
V: TRBV28
size: -
J: TRBJ2-7
D: TRBD1
CDR3: CASRPWDRAYEQYF
DNA: TGTGCCAGCAGACCATGGGACAGGGCCTACGAGCAGTACTTC